This is a list of T cell receptor beta chains from one sample in a study of shared clonotypes between healthy human individuals. The method was immunoSEQ multiplex PCR; TCRdb's version includes in-frame clones alone and lacks a portion of them. The data show around 700,000 clones, 90% to 95% seen once. Sequenced: naive CD8+ T cells sorted from blood. These receptors came from a man aged 25 to 40 in good health. The CDR3 runs from the conserved cysteine through the conserved F or W. D genes are given only for firm matches. Some rows have no size entry. The others give once, few or many, or a class for an expanded clone.

TRBV7-2,.,.,TRBJ2-7,TGTGCCAGCAGCGCGGACGGCGAATGGGGCTACGAGCAGTACTTC,CASSADGEWGYEQYF
TRBV4-1,.,.,TRBJ1-2,TGCGCCAGCAGCCAAGCCCCAGCCTCCTATGGCTACACCTTC,CASSQAPASYGYTF
TRBV4-3,.,.,TRBJ1-4,TGCGCCAGCAGCCAGTTCGGGCCGTCTAATGAAAAACTGTTTTTT,CASSQFGPSNEKLFF
TRBV11-2,.,.,TRBJ1-5,TGTGCCAGCAGCTTAGATGGCGGAAGCAATCAGCCCCAGCATTTT,CASSLDGGSNQPQHF
TRBV28,.,TRBD1,TRBJ2-3,TGTGCCAGCAGTCAAGGACAGGGGGCAACGGTAGATACGCAGTATTTT,CASSQGQGATVDTQYF
TRBV5-5,.,TRBD1,TRBJ1-3,TGTGCCAGCAGCTTAAGCGGGGCTTCAACAGGGGGCCTTGGAAACACCATATATTTT,CASSLSGASTGGLGNTIYF
TRBV5-1,.,TRBD1,TRBJ2-7,TGCGCCAGCAGCCCGACAGGGGCGTCCTACGAGCAGTACTTC,CASSPTGASYEQYF
TRBV27,.,.,TRBJ2-2,TGTGCCAGCAGCCGGTGGGCACCTCGAGGGGAGCTGTTTTTT,CASSRWAPRGELFF
TRBV7-9,few,.,TRBJ1-5,TGTGCCAGCAGCACCGCAGGGGAATTCAATCAGCCCCAGCATTTT,CASSTAGEFNQPQHF
TRBV4-2,.,.,TRBJ2-2,TGTGCCAGCAGCCAAGAATTAGCGGTGAACACCGGGGAGCTGTTTTTT,CASSQELAVNTGELFF
TRBV9,few,TRBD2,TRBJ2-3,TGTGCCAGCAGCGCCGGAACCGGGACTAGCGGCACAGATACGCAGTATTTT,CASSAGTGTSGTDTQYF
TRBV13,.,.,TRBJ2-2,TGTGCCAGCAGCTTAGCCGGGGCGGTCACCGGGGAGCTGTTTTTT,CASSLAGAVTGELFF